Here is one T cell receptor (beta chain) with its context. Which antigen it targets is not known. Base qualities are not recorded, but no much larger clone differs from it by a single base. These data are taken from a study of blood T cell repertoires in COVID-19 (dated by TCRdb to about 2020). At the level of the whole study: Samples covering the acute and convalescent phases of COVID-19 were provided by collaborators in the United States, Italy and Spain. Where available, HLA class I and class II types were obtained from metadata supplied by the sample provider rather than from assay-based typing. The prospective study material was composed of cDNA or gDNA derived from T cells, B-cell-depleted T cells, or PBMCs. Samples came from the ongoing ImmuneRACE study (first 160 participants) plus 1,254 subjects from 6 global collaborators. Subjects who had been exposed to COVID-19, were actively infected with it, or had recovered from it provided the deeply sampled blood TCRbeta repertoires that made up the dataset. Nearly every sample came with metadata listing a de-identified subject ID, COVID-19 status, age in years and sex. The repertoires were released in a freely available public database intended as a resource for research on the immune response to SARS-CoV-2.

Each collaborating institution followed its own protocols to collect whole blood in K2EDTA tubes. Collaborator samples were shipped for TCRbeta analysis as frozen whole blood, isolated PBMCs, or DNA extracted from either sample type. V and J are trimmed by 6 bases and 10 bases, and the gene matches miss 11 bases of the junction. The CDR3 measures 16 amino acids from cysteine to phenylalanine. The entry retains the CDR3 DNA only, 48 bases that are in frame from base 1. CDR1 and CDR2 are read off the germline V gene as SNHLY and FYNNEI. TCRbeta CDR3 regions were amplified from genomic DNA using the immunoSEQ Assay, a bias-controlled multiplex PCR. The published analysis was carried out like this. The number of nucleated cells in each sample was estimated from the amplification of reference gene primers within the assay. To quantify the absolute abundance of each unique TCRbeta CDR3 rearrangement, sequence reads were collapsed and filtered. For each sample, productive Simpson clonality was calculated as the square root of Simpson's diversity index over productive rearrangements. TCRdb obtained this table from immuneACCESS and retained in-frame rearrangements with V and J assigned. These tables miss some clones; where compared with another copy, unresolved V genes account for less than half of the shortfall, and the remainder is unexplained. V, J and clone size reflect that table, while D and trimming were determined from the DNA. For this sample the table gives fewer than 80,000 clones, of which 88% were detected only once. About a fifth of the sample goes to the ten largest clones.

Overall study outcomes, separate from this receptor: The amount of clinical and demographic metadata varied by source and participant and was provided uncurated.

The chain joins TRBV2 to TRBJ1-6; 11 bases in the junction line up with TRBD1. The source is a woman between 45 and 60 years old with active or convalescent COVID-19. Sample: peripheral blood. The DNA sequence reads TGTGCCAGCAGGAGGACAGGGGGCGCGACTCACTCACCCCTCCACTTT. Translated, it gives CASRRTGGATHSPLHF.